One sample yielded the 22 T cell receptor beta chains listed below, sequenced in a study of T cells in narcolepsy. The repertoire was sequenced with immunoSEQ multiplex PCR; TCRdb's copy has only in-frame clones and lacks some. The sample shows approximately 32,000 clones, roughly four fifths of them seen only once. Sequencing was performed on CD45RA- memory CD4+ T cells from PBMCs. These receptors originate from a human donor with narcolepsy.

V gene TRBV29-1 combines with J gene TRBJ2-5, with D possibly TRBD1 on 5 matching bases. This CDR3 is built from 13 residues. Trimming took 6 bases from V and 4 from J, leaving 15 bases between them. Germline values: CDR1 SQVTM, CDR2 ANQGSEA. The CDR3 nucleotides are TGCAGCGTATCCAGACAGTCCGGAGAGACCCAGTACTTC. The encoded protein is CSVSRQSGETQYF.

The chain employs TRBV14 and TRBJ2-3; D is unclear. Deletions cut 3 bases from V and 10 bases from J, with 11 bases between. Per germline, CDR1 SGHDN and CDR2 FVKESK. This CDR3 has 12 amino acids. For the CDR3, the DNA is TGTGCCAGCAGCCAGTCAACGATAGCGCAGTATTTT. Translating gives CASSQSTIAQYF.

The chain is built from TRBV5-4 and TRBJ1-4; D unclear. The CDR3 consists of 15 residues. Germline lookup yields CDR1 SGHNT and CDR2 YYREEE (reference sequence). V lost 4 bases and J 0 bases, leaving 10 bases between the germline ends. The CDR3 here is CASSPWLATNEKLFF. The CDR3 DNA is TGTGCCAGCAGCCCGTGGCTTGCAACTAATGAAAAACTGTTTTTT.

The V and J genes are TRBV27 and TRBJ2-5, with D possibly called TRBD1 or TRBD2 (5 bases each). The V and J ends lost 3 bases and 4 bases respectively, with 12 bases between them. The V gene's germline CDR1 is MNHEY and CDR2 SMNVEV (reference sequence). The CDR3 length is 14 residues. As DNA, the CDR3 is TGTGCCAGCAGTTTTACGGGACGCGCAGAGACCCAGTACTTC. Residues: CASSFTGRAETQYF.

The genes are TRBV19 and TRBJ2-1, with unresolved D. The ends were cut back, 5 bases at V and 6 bases at J, with 11 bases in the middle. This CDR3 region has 13 residues. Germline V lookup: CDR1 LNHDA, CDR2 SQIVND (reference sequence). CDR3 residues: CASSLTTLNEQFF. CDR3 sequence (DNA): TGTGCCAGTAGTCTAACTACCCTCAATGAGCAGTTCTTC. The whole variable domain, filled in from reference TRBV19 and TRBJ2-1, reads DGGITQSPKYLFRKEGQNVTLSCEQNLNHDAMYWYRQDPGQGLRLIYYSQIVNDFQKGDIAEGYSVSREKKESFPLTVTSAQKNPTAFYLCASSLTTLNEQFFGPGTRLTVL.

This chain links TRBV10-1 with TRBJ2-3, with 9 bases lining up with TRBD2. Germline CDR1 reads WNHNN; CDR2 reads SYGVQD (reference sequence). The CDR3 runs 15 residues. J lost 5 bases, V lost 5 bases, and 8 bases had no gene match. CDR3 coding DNA: TGCGCCAGCAGTCGGCTAGCGGGGACGGGAGATACGCAGTATTTT. Amino acids: CASSRLAGTGDTQYF.

J is TRBJ1-1 and V is TRBV30; D is perhaps TRBD1 (6 bases). This CDR3 is built from 14 residues. Trimming took off 3 bases at V and 6 bases at J, with 17 bases between the two ends. The germline gives CDR1 GTSNPN, CDR2 SVGIG (reference sequence). In DNA, the CDR3 is TGTGCCTGGAGCCCAGGGACAAACTTCCCTGAAGCTTTCTTT. It translates to CAWSPGTNFPEAFF.

This clone has more than one count but fewer than ten. The J gene is TRBJ1-1, the V gene TRBV6-8; D is unresolved. Germline CDR1 is MNHGY and CDR2 is SAAAGT. Trimming removed 6 bases from V and 0 bases from J, with 8 bases in between. The CDR3 covers 13 residues. CDR3 nucleotide sequence: TGTGCCAGCAGATATACGATGAACACTGAAGCTTTCTTT. It is translated as CASRYTMNTEAFF.

This clone was seen a handful of times. This chain connects TRBV7-2 to TRBJ1-2; TRBD1 aligns across 7 bases. From germline, CDR1 is SGHTA and CDR2 FQGNSA. The length of the CDR3 is 16 residues. V shed 2 bases, J shed 3 bases, and the junction held 9 bases outside the gene matches. This chain's CDR3 is CASSLRLGDSDYGYTF. CDR3 nucleotide sequence: TGTGCCAGCAGCTTAAGACTAGGGGACAGTGACTATGGCTACACCTTC.

This chain joins TRBV15 and TRBJ1-1; TRBD1 matches 8 bases. The CDR3 extends over 17 amino acids. The germline gives CDR1 LNHNV, CDR2 YYDKDF (reference sequence). V lost 2 bases and J lost 2; bases outside the gene matches: 10. This CDR3 reads CATSRSTGGRGNTEAFF. The CDR3 DNA reads TGTGCCACCAGCAGATCCACAGGGGGTAGGGGAAACACTGAAGCTTTCTTT.

The chain recombines TRBV11-3 with TRBJ2-1; a possible D gene is TRBD1 (5 bases). CDR3 length: 15 amino acids. The ends were cut back, 0 bases at V and 7 bases at J, with 13 bases in the middle. From germline, CDR1 is SGHNT and CDR2 YENEEA. CDR3 DNA sequence: TGTGCCAGCAGCTTAGACAGGGCCCCAGTAAATGAGCAGTTCTTC. As protein: CASSLDRAPVNEQFF.

As regards this clone: Sequence at one end of the junction differs from germline and may be a read error. The rearrangement joins TRBV5-1 to TRBJ1-3, with 7 bases identical to TRBD1. The CDR3 has 14 residues. Germline values: CDR1 SGHRS, CDR2 YFSETQ. The CDR3 protein is CASSSDRPGSTIYF. In DNA form, the CDR3 reads TGCGCCAGCAGCTCGGACAGGCCGGGAAGCACCATATATTTT.

The chain joins TRBV19 to TRBJ2-3; D is undetermined. This CDR3 region has 14 residues. Trimming shortened V by 7 bases and J by 3 bases, and 14 bases separated the two germline ends. Germline V CDR1 and CDR2: LNHDA, SQIVND (reference sequence). The CDR3 DNA is TGTGCCAGTACGGAGTGGTGGAAAACAGATACGCAGTATTTT. Translating gives CASTEWWKTDTQYF.

The rearrangement links TRBV5-1 to TRBJ2-2; 9 nucleotides agree with TRBD1. The germline V gene encodes CDR1 SGHRS and CDR2 YFSETQ. This CDR3 spans 14 amino acids. Losses at the gene ends were 4 bases for V and 5 bases for J; bases not matched to a gene: 3. CDR3 nucleotides: TGCGCCAGCAGCAACGGACAGGGGACCGGGGAGCTGTTTTTT. It translates to CASSNGQGTGELFF. Using reference TRBV5-1 and TRBJ2-2 for the parts outside the CDR3, the full variable domain is KAGVTQTPRYLIKTRGQQVTLSCSPISGHRSVSWYQQTPGQGLQFLFEYFSETQRNKGNFPGRFSGRQFSNSRSEMNVSTLELGDSALYLCASSNGQGTGELFFGEGSRLTVL.

V and J are TRBV7-8 and TRBJ2-1; 11 bases map to TRBD2. Trimming removed 4 bases from V and 7 bases from J; junction bases left unmatched: 12. The CDR3 contains 17 residues. Germline CDR1 SGHVS, CDR2 FQNEAQ. As DNA, the CDR3 is TGTGCCAGCAGCTCAGACCTCTTAGCGGGAGGGCCTAATGAGCAGTTCTTC. It encodes CASSSDLLAGGPNEQFF.

This rearrangement joins TRBV6-5 to TRBJ1-2, with 7 positions matching TRBD1. Germline V CDR1 and CDR2: MNHEY, SVGAGI. The CDR3 runs 12 residues. Trimming at V came to 8 bases and at J to 6 bases, leaving 6 bases not matched to a gene. CDR3 loop: CASVGTVDGYTF. CDR3 nucleotide sequence: TGTGCCAGCGTCGGGACAGTTGATGGCTACACCTTC.

There are a few counts of this clone. The rearrangement links TRBV28 to TRBJ1-1; 7 bases agree with TRBD1. The germline V gene has CDR1 MDHEN and CDR2 SYDVKM. V lost 7 bases, J lost 0 bases, and 5 bases stayed unmatched. CDR3 length equals 14 residues. The CDR3 DNA reads as TGTGCCAGCACCACAGGGGCGGTGAACACTGAAGCTTTCTTT. Translation: CASTTGAVNTEAFF.

This chain links TRBV15 with TRBJ1-1; D perhaps matches TRBD1 (6 bases). The CDR3 has 15 residues. Germline V gene lookup returns CDR1 LNHNV and CDR2 YYDKDF (reference sequence). Trimming pared 4 bases from V and 5 bases from J, leaving 17 bases between. The CDR3 DNA reads TGTGCCACCAGCACCGGGGGGCGGCTGGGGACTGAAGCTTTCTTT. It codes for CATSTGGRLGTEAFF.

This chain links TRBV6-5 with TRBJ2-3; D uncertain. Looked up from germline, CDR1 is MNHEY and CDR2 is SVGAGI. The CDR3 runs 11 residues. V was trimmed by 7 bases and J by 5 bases, leaving 7 bases between them. CDR3 sequence: CASTVRDTQYF. Written as DNA, the CDR3 is TGTGCCAGCACCGTCCGAGATACGCAGTATTTT.

J is TRBJ2-5 and V is TRBV2; TRBD1 is a possible D gene (6 bases). The CDR3 spans 13 residues. CDR1 and CDR2 (germline): SNHLY, FYNNEI. V lost 6 bases and J lost 5, with 13 bases in between. The CDR3 region is CASRTPGVETQYF. The CDR3 DNA reads as TGTGCCAGCAGAACCCCAGGGGTGGAGACCCAGTACTTC. Supplemented by reference TRBV2 and TRBJ2-5, the full variable domain reads EPEVTQTPSHQVTQMGQEVILRCVPISNHLYFYWYRQILGQKVEFLVSFYNNEISEKSEIFDDQFSVERPDGSNFTLKIRSTKLEDSAMYFCASRTPGVETQYFGPGTRLLVL.

This rearrangement joins TRBV7-9 to TRBJ1-5, with 7 bases identical to TRBD1. Germline CDR1 is SEHNR and CDR2 is FQNEAQ (reference sequence). After removal of 6 bases from V and 4 bases from J, the junction contained 6 bases not matched to a gene. This CDR3 has 14 amino acids. Here the CDR3 reads CASSFTGENQPQHF. The CDR3 bases are TGTGCCAGCAGTTTTACAGGGGAGAATCAGCCCCAGCATTTT.

The rearrangement links TRBV27 to TRBJ2-3; 8 bases fit TRBD2. The CDR3 has 17 residues. Germline CDR1 MNHEY, CDR2 SMNVEV (reference sequence). Germline trimming cut 1 base from V and 6 bases from J; bases unmatched to any gene: 12. CDR3 bases: TGTGCCAGCAGTTTATTGATCACGGGGGGGCCCTCGGATACGCAGTATTTT. Amino acids: CASSLLITGGPSDTQYF.